This TCR beta chain was captured in a study of T cells after posttransplantation cyclophosphamide. Study-wide points: Later post-transplant blood repertoires were often dominated by donor CD8+ memory clones. Tissue-infiltrating T cells from skin or gut overlapped little with blood T cells.

The CDR3 covers 16 residues. V shed 3 bases, J shed 13 bases, and the junction held 17 bases outside the gene matches. The germline gives CDR1 LNHDA, CDR2 SQIVND (reference sequence). TCRdb's copy holds only in-frame clones and misses some; the assay was immunoSEQ multiplex PCR. The table records about 37,000 clones without singletons, the ten largest covering 5.9%. This clone was counted many times. No antigen is known for it. The gene calls are TRBV19 and TRBJ1-1; 10 bases map to TRBD1. What was sequenced was PBMCs. The origin of this receptor is a man aged 30 to 39 in good health and a related stem cell transplant donor. The DNA for the CDR3 is TGTGCCAGTAGTATGGGACAGGGGTCTACAGTACGGTTGGATTTCTTT. Amino acids: CASSMGQGSTVRLDFF.